This is a list of T cell receptor beta chains from one sample in a study of T-cell memory formation after mild COVID-19. One entry per CDR3 protein results from TCRdb running MiXCR on the 5' RACE reads. Here the sample spans some 210,000 distinct CDR3 sequences, under 12% being singletons. Input material: PBMCs or a T cell subset sorted from them (not recorded which). The origin of the receptors is a man aged 18-30 years who had mild COVID-19 (a few samples of this study predate the infection). Cell type and time point are not known. The CDR3 runs from the conserved cysteine through the conserved F or W. Each record gives: D gene, V gene, clone size, J gene, CDR3 protein, CDR3 DNA. D genes are given only for firm matches. For some rows the clone size is stated as once, few or many, or as a class when expanded; others skip it.

TRBD1	TRBV6-1	NA	TRBJ2-1	CASSSPTGSSYNEQFF	TGTGCCAGCAGTTCACCGACAGGGAGCTCCTACAATGAGCAGTTCTTC
NA	TRBV7-9	NA	TRBJ1-2	CASSLGLGEYGYTF	TGTGCCAGCAGCTTAGGGTTGGGAGAGTATGGCTACACCTTC
NA	TRBV30	few	TRBJ1-2	CAWRNWGNYGYTF	TGTGCCTGGAGGAACTGGGGGAACTATGGCTACACCTTC
NA	TRBV20-1	NA	TRBJ1-1	CSASSGSPEAFF	TGCAGTGCTAGCTCAGGTAGCCCTGAAGCTTTCTTT
NA	TRBV15	few	TRBJ2-6	CATSRGNAGANVLTF	TGTGCCACCAGCAGGGGGAACGCCGGGGCCAACGTCCTGACTTTC
TRBD2	TRBV6-2/TRBV6-3	NA	TRBJ2-1	CASSYTAGAISNEQFF	TGTGCCAGCAGTTACACAGCGGGAGCGATTTCCAATGAGCAGTTCTTC
TRBD1	TRBV29-1	few	TRBJ1-1	CSAGTDLNTEAFF	TGCAGCGCCGGGACAGACCTGAACACTGAAGCTTTCTTT
NA	TRBV5-1	NA	TRBJ2-7	CASSVRGSYEQYF	TGCGCCAGCAGCGTACGGGGCAGCTACGAGCAGTACTTC
NA	TRBV10-3	many	TRBJ2-1	CAISESADEQFF	TGTGCCATCAGTGAGTCAGCCGATGAGCAGTTCTTC
NA	TRBV7-2	many	TRBJ2-1	CASTPTPGNEQFF	TGTGCCAGCACCCCAACCCCAGGGAATGAGCAGTTCTTC
TRBD1	TRBV5-1	NA	TRBJ2-3	CASSSSSPGTGGMWTDTQYF	TGCGCCAGCAGCTCCTCCTCGCCCGGGACAGGGGGCATGTGGACAGATACGCAGTATTTT
NA	TRBV4-3	NA	TRBJ1-1	CASSQEEQWEAFF	TGCGCCAGCAGCCAAGAAGAGCAGTGGGAAGCTTTCTTT
NA	TRBV7-2	few	TRBJ1-1	CASTKGVTEAFF	TGTGCCAGCACCAAGGGGGTCACTGAAGCTTTCTTT
NA	TRBV4-2	few	TRBJ2-1	CASSPTGLYYNEQFF	TGTGCCAGCAGCCCAACGGGATTATACTACAATGAGCAGTTCTTC
NA	TRBV5-1	NA	TRBJ2-5	CASSPDGRVETQYF	TGCGCCAGCAGCCCAGACGGCAGGGTAGAGACCCAGTACTTC
NA	TRBV6-4	NA	TRBJ2-2	CASSDPGETSPVRGSCFF	NA
TRBD2	TRBV6-2/TRBV6-3	NA	TRBJ2-1	CASTLAGGLFYNEQFF	TGTGCCAGCACTTTAGCGGGGGGCCTTTTCTACAATGAGCAGTTCTTC
NA	TRBV5-1	NA	TRBJ2-7	CASKGEYEQYF	TGCGCCAGCAAGGGGGAGTACGAGCAGTACTTC
NA	TRBV7-2	few	TRBJ2-5	CASSFQGSETQYF	TGTGCCAGCAGCTTTCAGGGCTCAGAGACCCAGTACTTC
NA	TRBV5-5	NA	TRBJ1-5	CASSLGATDNQPQHF	TGTGCCAGCAGCTTGGGTGCGACGGACAATCAGCCCCAGCATTTT
NA	TRBV7-2	many	TRBJ1-5	CASSFGGVSNQPQHF	TGTGCCAGCAGCTTCGGCGGGGTTAGCAATCAGCCCCAGCATTTT
TRBD1	TRBV6-5	few	TRBJ1-5	CASSQTGDAGPQHF	TGTGCCAGCAGCCAGACAGGGGACGCAGGGCCCCAGCATTTT
NA	TRBV20-1	NA	TRBJ2-5	CSARDPSLGVRETQYF	TGCAGTGCTAGAGATCCGTCGCTGGGGGTCCGGGAGACCCAGTACTTC
NA	TRBV10-2	NA	TRBJ2-5	CASSGTGRAETQYF	TGCGCCAGCAGTGGTACAGGGAGGGCGGAGACCCAGTACTTC
NA	TRBV7-2	NA	TRBJ1-4	CASTRAYRGATNEKLFF	TGTGCCAGCACCCGAGCTTACCGGGGGGCTACGAATGAAAAACTGTTTTTT
NA	TRBV20-1	NA	TRBJ2-5	CSARRSPGAQETQYF	TGCAGTGCTAGGCGCAGTCCGGGGGCACAAGAGACCCAGTACTTC
TRBD2	TRBV24-1	NA	TRBJ2-3	CATSDSGGGPPTTQYF	TGTGCCACCAGTGATTCCGGGGGGGGACCGCCCACGACGCAGTATTTT
NA	TRBV4-1	NA	TRBJ1-2	CASSHPPAGSYGYTF	TGCGCCAGCAGCCATCCCCCCGCGGGATCCTATGGCTACACCTTC